This TCR beta chain originates from a study of blood T cell repertoires in COVID-19 (dated by TCRdb to 2018 to 2021). Background for the entire study: Samples covering the acute and convalescent phases of COVID-19 were provided by collaborators in the United States, Italy and Spain. The material from the prospective study consisted of cDNA or gDNA derived from T cells, B-cell-depleted T cells, or PBMCs. Deeply sampled blood TCRbeta repertoires from subjects exposed to, actively infected with, or recovered from COVID-19 were included in the dataset. A freely available public database, intended as a resource for researchers studying the immune response to SARS-CoV-2, is where the repertoires were released. The samples were drawn from the first 160 participants of the ongoing ImmuneRACE study and from 1,254 subjects provided by 6 global collaborators. Sample metadata almost always included a de-identified subject ID, COVID-19 status, age in years and sex. Where available, HLA class I and class II types were taken from metadata supplied by the sample provider and were not determined by assay-based typing. Paper-wide results and their limitations: The quantity of clinical and demographic metadata differed by source and by participant and was supplied without curation.

V is cut by 2 bases and J by 0 bases, and the space between the germline ends is 11 bases. For CDR1 and CDR2, the germline V gene lists KGHSY and FQNENV. The CDR3, from cysteine to phenylalanine, totals 15 residues. Only the CDR3 part of the read is kept: 45 bases, read in frame from the first base. A word on this clone: Which antigen it targets is not known. The sample holds no much larger clone one base away, and base qualities are not on file.

The immunoSEQ Assay, a bias-controlled multiplex PCR, was used to amplify TCRbeta CDR3 regions from genomic DNA. Processing in the source paper ran as follows. The number of nucleated cells in each sample was estimated from the amplification of reference gene primers within the assay. To quantify the absolute abundance of each unique TCRbeta CDR3 rearrangement, sequence reads were collapsed and filtered. For each sample, productive Simpson clonality was calculated as the square root of Simpson's diversity index across productive rearrangements. In TCRdb, the immuneACCESS table is reduced to in-frame sequences with V and J assigned. These tables do not hold every clone; where another copy was compared, an unresolved V gene accounts for under half, and the others remain unexplained. The DNA was the basis for D and trimming; V, J and clone size are from that table. Counted in this sample were 120,000 or so clones; approximately 88% of them appeared once. Jointly, the top ten make up approximately 13% of the sample.

A second Seattle source provided samples from volunteer blood donors who had recovered from COVID-19. Each collaborating institution followed its own protocols to collect whole blood in K2EDTA tubes. Collaborator samples were shipped for TCRbeta analysis as frozen whole blood, isolated PBMCs, or DNA extracted from either sample type. The clonotype was recovered from a woman aged 30 to 39 who had recovered from COVID-19. This receptor chain uses TRBV16 and TRBJ2-7; TRBD1 is a possible D gene, resting on 6 matching bases. Sequences were obtained from peripheral blood. The nucleotide sequence reads as follows: TGTGCCAGCAGCCAAGGCAGGGGATACTCCTACGAGCAGTACTTC. Its product reads: CASSQGRGYSYEQYF.